The 9 T cell receptor beta chains below were found in one sample sequenced in a study of cytomegalovirus exposure and HLA in healthy donors. The PCR had 60 Vbeta and 13 Jbeta primers. Generated by immunoSEQ multiplex PCR, the TCRdb table keeps only in-frame clones and is missing some. The table lists approximately 73,000 clones, around 58% of them singletons. The specimen was PBMCs. These receptors originate from a man aged 30 to 45 in good health and CMV-seropositive.

This sequence joins TRBV15 and TRBJ2-5; 13 bases map to TRBD2. Germline values: CDR1 LNHNV, CDR2 YYDKDF (reference sequence). The ends lost 5 bases at V and 4 bases at J; junction bases unmatched: 10. This CDR3 contains 17 residues. The CDR3 DNA is TGTGCCACCAGCGAACTCTTGACTAGCGGGAGGCGAGAGACCCAGTACTTC. Residues: CATSELLTSGRRETQYF.

The CDR3 protein is CSVTPGLGQYF. CDR3 nucleotides: TGCAGCGTTACACCGGGACTCGGGCAGTACTTC. The rearrangement links TRBV29-1 to TRBJ2-7, with D possibly TRBD2 on 6 matching bases. Looked up from germline, CDR1 is SQVTM and CDR2 is ANQGSEA. There are 11 residues in the CDR3. With 5 bases removed from V and 9 bases from J, the gap between germline ends came to 14 bases.

In its sample, this clone was seen once. The V gene is TRBV11-1, the J gene TRBJ2-5, with 7 bases identical to TRBD1. Germline-derived CDR1 and CDR2 are SGHAT and FQDESV (reference sequence). This CDR3 spans 13 amino acids. V lost 5 bases and J lost 2; bases outside the gene matches: 2. The CDR3 DNA is TGTGCCAGCAGCCGGGGACAGCAAGAGACCCAGTACTTC. Translating it yields CASSRGQQETQYF.

This clone was counted between two and nine times. The genes are TRBV6-1 and TRBJ1-1, with D maybe TRBD1 (5 bases). The V end lost 1 base, the J end lost 5 bases, and 29 bases lay between the germline ends. Germline V gene lookup returns CDR1 MNHNS and CDR2 SASEGT. The CDR3 contains 20 residues. The CDR3 loop reads CASSEVPPASGHPGGTEAFF. CDR3 coding DNA: TGTGCCAGCAGTGAAGTCCCCCCCGCCTCTGGACACCCGGGAGGGACTGAAGCTTTCTTT.

The DNA for the CDR3 is TGTGCCAGCTCACCAGAGAGCGGGAGGGCCTCAGGGGCCAACGTCCTGACTTTC. It codes for CASSPESGRASGANVLTF. This rearrangement joins TRBV18 to TRBJ2-6, with 10 bases that match TRBD2. V lost 2 bases, J lost 4 bases, and 8 bases stayed unmatched. Germline V gene lookup returns CDR1 KGHSH and CDR2 LQKENI. This CDR3 spans 18 amino acids.

The chain carries TRBV27 and TRBJ2-2, with 10 bases fitting TRBD1. Losses at the gene ends were 3 bases for V and 6 bases for J; bases not matched to a gene: 4. The CDR3 sequence is 15 residues long. CDR1 is MNHEY and CDR2 is SMNVEV in the germline V gene (reference sequence). CDR3 in amino acids: CASSLEGQGAGELFF. CDR3 sequence (DNA): TGTGCCAGCAGTTTGGAAGGACAGGGGGCCGGGGAGCTGTTTTTT.

The chain recombines TRBV7-9 with TRBJ2-5, with D maybe TRBD1 (6 bases). Trimming took off 5 bases at V and 0 bases at J, with 13 bases between the two ends. CDR1 is SEHNR and CDR2 is FQNEAQ in the germline V gene (reference sequence). This CDR3 region has 15 residues. CDR3 in DNA: TGTGCCAGCAGCATAACAGGGCCGTACCAAGAGACCCAGTACTTC. Translated: CASSITGPYQETQYF. The whole variable domain, remainder taken from reference TRBV7-9 and TRBJ2-5, is DTGVSQNPRHKITKRGQNVTFRCDPISEHNRLYWYRQTLGQGPEFLTYFQNEAQLEKSRLLSDRFSAERPKGSFSTLEIQRTEQGDSAMYLCASSITGPYQETQYFGPGTRLLVL.

This chain joins TRBV6-1 and TRBJ1-2, with 7 bases fitting TRBD1. From germline, CDR1 is MNHNS and CDR2 SASEGT. Losses at the gene ends were 4 bases for V and 4 bases for J; bases not matched to a gene: 15. This CDR3 spans 17 amino acids. CDR3 nucleotide sequence: TGTGCCAGCAGTGGCCCCGGACAGGCCCTGGGAGGCTATGGCTACACCTTC. It specifies CASSGPGQALGGYGYTF.

The CDR3 sequence: CASSPTDRGLGNTIYF. The CDR3, as DNA: TGTGCCAGCTCTCCCACCGACAGGGGGCTTGGAAACACCATATATTTT. J is TRBJ1-3 and V is TRBV18; 10 nucleotides line up with TRBD1. The CDR3 totals 16 residues. V lost 6 bases to trimming and J lost 3 bases; unmatched junction nucleotides: 8. CDR1 is KGHSH and CDR2 is LQKENI in the germline V gene.